This T cell receptor (beta chain) was captured by sequencing in a study of T cells in Graves' hyperthyroidism and ophthalmopathy. Study-level points and caveats: Stable hyperthyroidism and ophthalmopathy were separated using 13 V-J signatures. Most thyroid clonotypes expanded above 0.001 appeared in blood too.

A 10 ml volume of fresh peripheral blood provided the PBMCs. Germline assignment: CDR1 MNHNS and CDR2 SASEGT. This CDR3 is built from 13 residues. Trimming left V 11 bases short and J 3 bases short, with 16 bases between. Template material for amplifying TCR beta CDR3 regions consisted of RNA transcripts. Researchers ran a first-round RT-PCR on the TCR CDR3 using the HTBI primer set. TCRdb re-called the multiplex PCR reads with MiXCR, one entry per CDR3 protein. Among under 650,000 distinct CDR3 sequences listed, around 15% were seen once. This clonotype was counted ten times or more. What it binds is not known.

The chain carries TRBV6-1 and TRBJ1-1, with a possible D match to TRBD1 (6 bases). Sequencing used blood. This TCR came from a woman aged 25 to 39 with Graves' hyperthyroidism. CDR3 protein: CAGAEGGHTEAFF. In DNA, the CDR3 is TGTGCCGGGGCAGAGGGGGGCCACACTGAAGCTTTCTTT.